This passage covers 30 T cell receptor beta chains from one sample sequenced in a study of identical twins. TCRdb reprocessed the 5' RACE reads with MiXCR, giving one entry per CDR3 protein. The sample carries under 450,000 distinct CDR3 sequences, approximately 17% recorded once. Sample: naive T cells sorted from blood. The receptors derive from a man aged 50 or older in good health.

In its sample, this clonotype was seen many times. This chain links TRBV28 with TRBJ2-7, with D possibly being TRBD1 (6 bases). The CDR3 runs 13 residues. Germline assignment: CDR1 MDHEN and CDR2 SYDVKM. V was shortened by 8 bases and J by 0 bases, with 11 bases between the two germline ends. CDR3 protein: CASGEDSSYEQYF. CDR3 nucleotides: TGTGCCAGCGGTGAGGACAGCTCCTACGAGCAGTACTTC.

This clonotype has a count of ten or more. The chain has TRBV5-1 and TRBJ1-1; D gene ambiguous. Germline CDR1 and CDR2: SGHRS and YFSETQ. The CDR3 consists of 15 residues. Trimming removed 1 base from V and 5 bases from J, with 15 bases in between. This CDR3 is CASSLLGSRGTEAFF. DNA for the CDR3: TGCGCCAGCAGCTTGCTAGGCAGTAGAGGTACTGAAGCTTTCTTT.

This clonotype was counted many times. The rearrangement links TRBV18 to TRBJ1-1; a weak D match, TRBD1 (6 bases). Trimming took off 0 bases at V and 5 bases at J, with 16 bases between the two ends. CDR3 length equals 16 residues. Germline V gene sequence: CDR1 KGHSH, CDR2 LQKENI. Here the CDR3 reads CASSPPKRGAGTEAFF. The CDR3 bases are TGTGCCAGCTCACCACCGAAGAGGGGGGCGGGGACTGAAGCTTTCTTT.

The chain recombines TRBV20-1 with TRBJ2-3, with D unresolved. The CDR3 is 13 residues long. V was shortened by 0 bases and J by 2 bases, with 6 bases between the two germline ends. Per germline, CDR1 DFQATT and CDR2 SNEGSKA (reference sequence). The CDR3 loop is CSARDTATDTQYF. CDR3 DNA: TGCAGTGCTAGAGATACAGCCACAGATACGCAGTATTTT.

This clonotype was found a few times. The chain joins TRBV28 to TRBJ2-2, with D tentatively TRBD1 or TRBD2 (5 bases each). The V end lost 3 bases, the J end lost 5 bases, and 16 bases lay between the germline ends. The CDR3 extends over 16 amino acids. CDR1 MDHEN and CDR2 SYDVKM come from the germline V gene. DNA of the CDR3: TGTGCCAGCAGTTTGGAGCGCTGGGGGACGACCGGGGAGCTGTTTTTT. Protein sequence: CASSLERWGTTGELFF.

The chain has TRBV6-5 and TRBJ2-3; perhaps TRBD1 as D (6 bases). CDR3 length: 13 residues. V was shortened by 4 bases and J by 4 bases, with 9 bases between the two germline ends. CDR1 is MNHEY and CDR2 is SVGAGI in the germline V gene. The CDR3 sequence: CASSFQGSDTQYF. CDR3 nucleotides: TGTGCCAGCAGTTTTCAGGGGTCAGATACGCAGTATTTT.

The chain has TRBV7-9 and TRBJ2-1; 8 bases line up with TRBD2. V dropped 5 bases and J dropped 12; count of bases not matched to a gene: 15. CDR3 length: 15 amino acids. The germline V gene has CDR1 SEHNR and CDR2 FQNEAQ (reference sequence). The CDR3 DNA sequence: TGTGCCAGCAGCAGTAGCGGGACACACGGCCGAGGGCAGTTCTTC. Amino acids: CASSSSGTHGRGQFF. Combining the CDR3 with reference TRBV7-9 and TRBJ2-1 gives the whole variable domain DTGVSQNPRHKITKRGQNVTFRCDPISEHNRLYWYRQTLGQGPEFLTYFQNEAQLEKSRLLSDRFSAERPKGSFSTLEIQRTEQGDSAMYLCASSSSGTHGRGQFFGPGTRLTVL.

J is TRBJ1-1 and V is TRBV5-1; 7 bases agree with TRBD1. V dropped 1 base and J dropped 3; count of bases not matched to a gene: 9. Germline CDR1 reads SGHRS; CDR2 reads YFSETQ. This CDR3 has 16 residues. The CDR3 DNA sequence: TGCGCCAGCAGCTTGACAGGGGAGTTAGTGGACACTGAAGCTTTCTTT. Translated: CASSLTGELVDTEAFF.

As regards this clonotype: This may arise from a read error, as a much more abundant clone is one base away. This CDR3 is missing its conserved last phenylalanine or tryptophan, likely due to a read error. The chain joins TRBV10-3 to TRBJ2-7; a possible D gene is TRBD2 (6 bases). V gave up 11 bases and J gave up 5 bases, with 22 bases separating them. The CDR3 extends over 14 amino acids. Germline V gives CDR1 ENHRY, CDR2 SYGVKD. CDR3 nucleotide sequence: TGTGCCCTGCGGTCCGGGAGCTCCGGCAACGAGCAGTACTCC. Its protein product is CALRSGSSGNEQYS.

Many counts were recorded for this clonotype. This chain connects TRBV20-1 to TRBJ1-2; D ambiguous. Trimming shortened V by 0 bases and J by 3 bases, and 8 bases separated the two germline ends. Germline CDR1 reads DFQATT; CDR2 reads SNEGSKA (reference sequence). The CDR3 runs to 13 residues. CDR3 in amino acids: CSARDRADYGYTF. CDR3 nucleotide sequence: TGCAGTGCTAGAGATAGGGCAGACTATGGCTACACCTTC.

There are many counts of this clonotype. The chain has TRBV27 and TRBJ1-1, with 7 bases lining up with TRBD1. V was clipped by 2 bases and J by 5 bases; unmatched bases: 8. The germline gives CDR1 MNHEY, CDR2 SMNVEV (reference sequence). The CDR3 spans 15 residues. CDR3 sequence (DNA): TGTGCCAGCAGTTTAGACAGGGTAAGGGGAACTGAAGCTTTCTTT. Translating it yields CASSLDRVRGTEAFF.

The chain couples TRBV27 to TRBJ2-1; no clear D gene. Trimming cost V 6 bases and J 5 bases, with 17 bases left between them. In germline, CDR1 is MNHEY, CDR2 SMNVEV (reference sequence). CDR3 length: 15 amino acids. CDR3 in DNA: TGTGCCAGCAGCCGCTGGGGAATCGTAAACAATGAGCAGTTCTTC. Translated, it gives CASSRWGIVNNEQFF.

This clonotype was detected many times. The V and J genes are TRBV4-3 and TRBJ2-1; tentative D call: TRBD2 (5 bases). The CDR3 is made up of 15 amino acids. Germline values: CDR1 LGHNA, CDR2 YSLEER. V lost 4 bases and J 8 bases, leaving 18 bases between the germline ends. CDR3 sequence (DNA): TGCGCCAGCAGCCCGAGCTATGGCGCGGAGGATGAGCAGTTCTTC. Translating gives CASSPSYGAEDEQFF.

The DNA for the CDR3 is TGCAGTGCATACGGACTAGCTGGGGCCAACGTCCTGACTTTC. Translating gives CSAYGLAGANVLTF. The V call is TRBV20-1, the J call TRBJ2-6; 7 positions agree with TRBD2. V dropped 6 bases and J dropped 2; count of bases not matched to a gene: 4. The CDR3 spans 14 residues. Looked up from germline, CDR1 is DFQATT and CDR2 is SNEGSKA (reference sequence).

This chain joins TRBV5-5 and TRBJ2-3, with D perhaps matching TRBD1 or TRBD2 (6 bases each). V lost 0 bases and J 0 bases, leaving 14 bases between the germline ends. CDR1 and CDR2 from the germline V gene are SGHKS and YYEKEE (reference sequence). The CDR3 has 17 amino acids. In nucleotides, the CDR3 is TGTGCCAGCAGCTTGGTAGCTACCGGGGGCAGCACAGATACGCAGTATTTT. As protein: CASSLVATGGSTDTQYF.

CDR3 region: CASSLDRFGNSPLHF. The DNA of the CDR3 is TGCGCCAGCAGCTTGGACAGGTTTGGGAATTCACCCCTCCACTTT. The V and J genes are TRBV5-1 and TRBJ1-6; maybe TRBD1 (5 bases). Looked up from germline, CDR1 is SGHRS and CDR2 is YFSETQ. Trimming pared 0 bases from V and 7 bases from J, leaving 11 bases between. The CDR3 sequence is 15 residues long.

The chain uses TRBV7-9 and TRBJ1-5; D not certain. The ends were cut back, 1 base at V and 5 bases at J, with 3 bases in the middle. This CDR3 has 12 amino acids. Germline-derived CDR1 and CDR2 are SEHNR and FQNEAQ (reference sequence). DNA of the CDR3: TGTGCCAGCAGCTTAGACCATCAGCCCCAGCATTTT. Translated: CASSLDHQPQHF.

This clonotype was counted ten times or more. This chain links TRBV29-1 with TRBJ2-7; 8 bases are shared with TRBD2. This CDR3 is built from 13 residues. CDR1 and CDR2 from the germline V gene are SQVTM and ANQGSEA. The ends lost 6 bases at V and 5 bases at J; junction bases unmatched: 9. CDR3 DNA sequence: TGCAGCGTACTTCCGCTAGCGGGTAACGAGCAGTACTTC. This sequence encodes CSVLPLAGNEQYF.

This clonotype appeared many times. The J gene is TRBJ2-1, the V gene TRBV7-8; D is ambiguous. Germline CDR1 reads SGHVS; CDR2 reads FQNEAQ. CDR3 length equals 16 residues. The ends were cut back, 3 bases at V and 0 bases at J, with 12 bases in the middle. The CDR3 nucleotides are TGTGCCAGCAGCTTTCTTACGACCTTCTCCTACAATGAGCAGTTCTTC. This gives the protein CASSFLTTFSYNEQFF.

In its sample, this clonotype was seen many times. The chain couples TRBV29-1 to TRBJ1-1; 9 bases agree with TRBD1. The trim removed 8 bases at V and 2 bases at J, leaving 6 bases unmatched. CDR3 size: 13 residues. Germline V lookup: CDR1 SQVTM, CDR2 ANQGSEA. CDR3 DNA: TGCAGCCCTTGGACAGGGGAAAACACTGAAGCTTTCTTT. Residues: CSPWTGENTEAFF.

This chain joins TRBV20-1 and TRBJ2-7, with 11 nucleotides matching TRBD2. The CDR3 totals 15 residues. Germline V gene sequence: CDR1 DFQATT, CDR2 SNEGSKA (reference sequence). V gave up 6 bases and J gave up 6 bases; unmatched junction bases: 13. The CDR3 DNA sequence: TGCAGTGCCACCCCCAGTAGCGGGAGGGCCGTCGAGCAGTACTTC. Amino acids: CSATPSSGRAVEQYF.

This clonotype was observed a few times. The chain combines TRBV29-1 with TRBJ2-3, with D perhaps matching TRBD2 (5 bases). Per germline, CDR1 SQVTM and CDR2 ANQGSEA. The V gene lost 7 bases and the J gene lost 6 bases, with 11 bases spanning the gap. CDR3 length: 11 residues. CDR3 DNA sequence: TGCAGCGACCGATCGGGGGATACGCAGTATTTT. Translated, it gives CSDRSGDTQYF.

This clonotype was seen more than once but under ten times. CDR3 nucleotides: TGCGCCAGCAGTTTCACCTCCACCTTCAATGAGCAGTTCTTC. This translates into CASSFTSTFNEQFF. This chain connects TRBV5-1 to TRBJ2-1; D unclear. The CDR3 loop spans 14 amino acids. Looked up from germline, CDR1 is SGHRS and CDR2 is YFSETQ. V dropped 5 bases and J dropped 6 bases, with 15 bases sitting between them.

The gene calls are TRBV27 and TRBJ2-1; D unclear. CDR3 size: 16 residues. Trimming shortened V by 7 bases and J by 6 bases, and 22 bases separated the two germline ends. The germline V gene has CDR1 MNHEY and CDR2 SMNVEV (reference sequence). The CDR3 nucleotides are TGTGCCAGCAAAGTTTATCGCAGGAAAACCCTCAATGAGCAGTTCTTC. It translates to CASKVYRRKTLNEQFF.

J is TRBJ2-1 and V is TRBV28; D gene uncertain. Germline CDR1 and CDR2: MDHEN and SYDVKM. The CDR3 sequence is 12 residues long. V was shortened by 5 bases and J by 8 bases, with 10 bases between the two germline ends. This CDR3 is CASSGSFHEQFF. For the CDR3, the DNA is TGTGCCAGCAGTGGTAGTTTCCATGAGCAGTTCTTC.

The chain recombines TRBV7-2 with TRBJ1-4, with D unresolved. Trimming removed 5 bases at V and 6 bases at J, with 7 bases between. Germline assignment: CDR1 SGHTA and CDR2 FQGNSA. The CDR3 length is 12 residues. CDR3 coding DNA: TGTGCCAGCAGCCTGCCCCATGAAAAACTGTTTTTT. Translating it yields CASSLPHEKLFF.

V is TRBV29-1 and J is TRBJ1-1; D is ambiguous. This CDR3 region has 12 residues. Between the trimmed V and J ends, which lost 3 bases and 5 bases, there was a span of 10 bases. Germline V gives CDR1 SQVTM, CDR2 ANQGSEA. The CDR3 nucleotides are TGCAGCGTTGACCTAGGGAGGACTGAAGCTTTCTTT. Translating gives CSVDLGRTEAFF.

The V call is TRBV12-3 or TRBV12-4, the J call TRBJ1-5; the D gene is possibly TRBD1 (6 bases). Trimming took 5 bases from V and 8 from J, leaving 16 bases between them. The CDR3 has 14 residues. DNA of the CDR3: TGTGCCAGCAGTGCTGTCTTGGAGGGGGAGCCCCAGCATTTT. This encodes CASSAVLEGEPQHF.

This clonotype was seen only once. The chain couples TRBV27 to TRBJ2-7; 9 nucleotides align to TRBD2. The J segment lost 6 bases and the V segment lost 5 bases, leaving 8 bases of the junction unmatched. The CDR3 contains 14 residues. Germline CDR1 reads MNHEY; CDR2 reads SMNVEV (reference sequence). For the CDR3, the DNA is TGTGCCAGCAGTCCCAGGGGACTAGCCTCCGAGCAGTACTTC. It is translated as CASSPRGLASEQYF.

DNA of the CDR3: TGTGCCACCAGCAGAGAGGCTCAGTTCACTGAAGCTTTCTTT. Amino acids: CATSREAQFTEAFF. J is TRBJ1-1 and V is TRBV15; D is unresolved. The CDR3 has 14 residues. V lost 0 bases, J lost 4 bases, and 9 bases lay in between. CDR1 and CDR2 from the germline V gene are LNHNV and YYDKDF (reference sequence).